Presented here are 23 T cell receptor beta chains from one specimen sequenced in a study of T-cell memory formation after mild COVID-19. TCRdb reanalysed the 5' RACE reads using MiXCR and keeps one entry per CDR3 protein. The top ten clones hold approximately 23% of a sample with 250,000 to 300,000 distinct CDR3 sequences, around 16% of them seen once. The sequenced sample consisted of PBMCs or a T cell subset sorted from them (not recorded which). The receptors come from a man between 18 and 29 years old who had mild COVID-19 (a few samples of this study predate the infection). Cell type and time point are not known.

This clonotype was seen a few times. This rearrangement joins TRBV7-6 to TRBJ2-1; possibly TRBD1 for D (6 bases). Per germline, CDR1 SGHVS and CDR2 FNYEAQ. With 0 bases removed from V and 0 bases from J, the gap between germline ends came to 9 bases. This CDR3 is built from 16 residues. In nucleotides, the CDR3 is TGTGCCAGCAGCTTAGCGGGGGCCTACTCCTACAATGAGCAGTTCTTC. Its protein product is CASSLAGAYSYNEQFF.

This chain connects TRBV4-1 to TRBJ1-2, with D unresolved. CDR1 MGHRA and CDR2 YSYEKL come from the germline V gene. This CDR3 contains 15 residues. The V and J ends lost 4 bases and 4 bases respectively, with 16 bases between them. The CDR3 sequence is CASSRLPGVIYGYTF. CDR3 sequence (DNA): TGCGCCAGCAGCCGCCTACCTGGGGTTATCTATGGCTACACCTTC.

This clonotype showed up just a few times. The V gene is TRBV12-3 or TRBV12-4, the J gene TRBJ2-7; a possible D gene is TRBD2 (6 bases). V lost 6 bases and J 1 base, leaving 10 bases between the germline ends. This CDR3 is built from 13 residues. CDR3: CASSQGRSYEQYF. CDR3 DNA sequence: TGTGCCAGCAGCCAAGGGAGGTCCTACGAGCAGTACTTC.

V is TRBV5-1 and J is TRBJ2-5; 9 positions match TRBD1. The CDR3 has 15 amino acids. Germline assignment: CDR1 SGHRS and CDR2 YFSETQ. V lost 4 bases to trimming and J lost 5 bases; unmatched junction nucleotides: 9. CDR3 amino acids: CASSTSGQGVETQYF. The CDR3 nucleotides read TGCGCCAGCAGCACCTCGGGACAGGGAGTGGAGACCCAGTACTTC.

The chain recombines TRBV1 with TRBJ1-6. TRBV1 is a documented pseudogene. CDR3 length: 16 residues. The CDR3 here is CTSSQDDTGNNSPLHF. The CDR3 bases are TGCACCAGCAGCCAAGATGACACTGGGAATAATTCACCCCTCCACTTT.

This clonotype was observed many times. The rearrangement joins TRBV6-6 to TRBJ2-2; D not resolved. V was shortened by 0 bases and J by 9 bases, with 11 bases between the two germline ends. The CDR3 runs 14 residues. Germline CDR1 is MNHNY and CDR2 is SVGAGI (reference sequence). The CDR3 here is CASSYSANARELFF. In DNA, the CDR3 is TGTGCCAGCAGTTACTCGGCCAACGCCCGGGAGCTGTTTTTT.

The V call is TRBV6-6, the J call TRBJ1-2; possible D gene TRBD1, 5 bases. CDR3 length: 13 residues. Trimming shortened V by 7 bases and J by 2 bases, and 11 bases separated the two germline ends. Germline lookup yields CDR1 MNHNY and CDR2 SVGAGI (reference sequence). CDR3 residues: CASKNGGNYGYTF. CDR3 nucleotide sequence: TGTGCCAGCAAAAACGGGGGGAACTATGGCTACACCTTC.

This clonotype was seen only a few times. The rearrangement joins TRBV6-6 to TRBJ1-5; 9 nucleotides agree with TRBD1. V was clipped by 8 bases and J by 2 bases; unmatched bases: 4. Germline values: CDR1 MNHNY, CDR2 SVGAGI (reference sequence). The CDR3 is 14 residues long. CDR3 DNA sequence: TGTGCCAGCGGACAGGGGATAGGCAATCAGCCCCAGCATTTT. Translated, it gives CASGQGIGNQPQHF.

There are a few counts of this clonotype. This chain uses TRBV5-5 with TRBJ2-3, with 7 bases identical to TRBD2. The CDR3 totals 16 residues. With V trimmed by 4 bases and J by 4 bases, 12 bases remained unmatched. Germline loops: CDR1 SGHKS, CDR2 YYEKEE (reference sequence). DNA for the CDR3: TGTGCCAGCAGCCTCCGACCGACTAGCTACGCAGATACGCAGTATTTT. The encoded protein is CASSLRPTSYADTQYF.

This clonotype occurred a few times. The genes are TRBV10-1 and TRBJ1-1, with D tentatively TRBD1 (6 bases). Per the germline V gene, CDR1 is WNHNN and CDR2 is SYGVQD (reference sequence). Trimming took off 6 bases at V and 6 bases at J, with 14 bases between the two ends. CDR3 length equals 13 residues. The CDR3 DNA reads TGCGCCAGCAGACGGGACACGCTCTCTGAAGCTTTCTTT. This codes for CASRRDTLSEAFF.

The chain employs TRBV6-6 and TRBJ2-7, with D possibly TRBD1 on 5 matching bases. The V gene lost 0 bases and the J gene lost 5 bases, with 11 bases spanning the gap. The CDR3 totals 14 residues. Germline values: CDR1 MNHNY, CDR2 SVGAGI (reference sequence). CDR3 nucleotide sequence: TGTGCCAGCAGTTACTCGAAGGGGAAGAACGAGCAGTACTTC. The encoded protein is CASSYSKGKNEQYF.

This rearrangement joins TRBV12-3 or TRBV12-4 to TRBJ1-3; unclear D gene. The CDR3 totals 13 residues. The V and J ends lost 7 bases and 4 bases respectively, with 11 bases between them. CDR3 DNA: TGTGCCAGCACTCCGTGGCGGGGAAACACCATATATTTT. The encoded protein is CASTPWRGNTIYF.

This clonotype was observed a handful of times. The chain couples TRBV20-1 to TRBJ2-3, with 15 bases that match TRBD2. The CDR3 runs to 14 residues. The germline gives CDR1 DFQATT, CDR2 SNEGSKA (reference sequence). This chain's CDR3 is CRPRTSGGEDTQYF. The DNA for the CDR3 is TGCAGACCCCGGACTAGCGGGGGGGAGGATACGCAGTATTTT.

The chain carries TRBV12-3 or TRBV12-4 and TRBJ2-7, with D hard to call. The CDR3 contains 12 residues. The germline V and J ends were trimmed by 8 bases and 4 bases, with 12 bases remaining between them. CDR3 sequence (DNA): TGTGCCAGCGCCAGTTTATCGTACGAGCAGTACTTC. Translation gives CASASLSYEQYF.

This clonotype was picked up a small number of times. The chain carries TRBV4-1 and TRBJ2-3; 14 bases map to TRBD2. V lost 3 bases, J lost 0 bases, and 2 bases stayed unmatched. Looked up from germline, CDR1 is MGHRA and CDR2 is YSYEKL. This CDR3 is 17 amino acids long. The CDR3 coding sequence is TGCGCCAGCAGCCAGGGACTAGCGGGGGCTAGCACAGATACGCAGTATTTT. As protein: CASSQGLAGASTDTQYF.

This clonotype showed up just a few times. This rearrangement joins TRBV10-3 to TRBJ1-1, with D possibly TRBD1 on 5 matching bases. V was shortened by 5 bases and J by 1 base, with 11 bases between the two germline ends. The germline CDR1 and CDR2 sequences are ENHRY and SYGVKD. There are 14 residues in the CDR3. CDR3 loop: CAISSEGSNTEAFF. For the CDR3, the DNA is TGTGCCATCAGTTCCGAGGGGTCGAACACTGAAGCTTTCTTT.

This clonotype was counted a few times. The gene calls are TRBV7-8 and TRBJ1-6; 7 bases agree with TRBD1. The V gene end was trimmed by 2 bases and the J gene end by 5 bases; junction bases not matched to a gene: 3. This CDR3 is 15 amino acids long. CDR1 and CDR2 (germline): SGHVS, FQNEAQ. Here the CDR3 reads CASSLLGQNNSPLHF. The CDR3 DNA sequence: TGTGCCAGCAGCTTATTGGGACAGAATAATTCACCCCTCCACTTT. The full variable domain, with the rest looked up from reference TRBV7-8 and TRBJ1-6, is GAGVSQSPRYKVAKRGQDVALRCDPISGHVSLFWYQQALGQGPEFLTYFQNEAQLDKSGLPSDRFFAERPEGSVSTLKIQRTQQEDSAVYLCASSLLGQNNSPLHFGNGTRLTVT.

This clonotype showed up many times. The gene calls are TRBV9 and TRBJ2-1, with 9 bases fitting TRBD2. This CDR3 comprises 16 residues. Germline trimming cut 3 bases from V and 0 bases from J; bases unmatched to any gene: 4. Germline V gene lookup returns CDR1 SGDLS and CDR2 YYNGEE. CDR3: CASSGQLAGSYNEQFF. The CDR3 DNA follows: TGTGCCAGCAGCGGTCAACTAGCGGGCTCCTACAATGAGCAGTTCTTC.

Only a few counts were recorded for this clonotype. The J gene is TRBJ1-6, the V gene TRBV20-1, with D possibly matching TRBD1 (6 bases). This CDR3 contains 19 residues. Per the germline V gene, CDR1 is DFQATT and CDR2 is SNEGSKA (reference sequence). V lost 0 bases, J lost 0 bases, and 18 bases lay in between. CDR3 sequence (DNA): TGCAGTGCTAGAGATAGTAAAACAGGGCAGAGCTCCTATAATTCACCCCTCCACTTT. It specifies CSARDSKTGQSSYNSPLHF.

This clonotype came up a few times. J is TRBJ2-1 and V is TRBV6-2 or TRBV6-3; D is ambiguous. The germline V and J ends were trimmed by 6 bases and 10 bases, with 10 bases remaining between them. Per germline, CDR1 MNHEY and CDR2 SVGEGT. This CDR3 region has 11 residues. The CDR3 region has the DNA TGTGCCAGCAGGCAAATTGGAGAGCAGTTCTTC. Translation gives CASRQIGEQFF.

This clonotype was seen only a few times. This rearrangement joins TRBV12-3 or TRBV12-4 to TRBJ1-5, with a possible D match to TRBD1 (5 bases). The length of the CDR3 is 14 residues. V gave up 6 bases and J gave up 8 bases, with 17 bases separating them. This chain's CDR3 is CASSLVGGGKPQHF. The DNA for the CDR3 is TGTGCCAGCAGCCTAGTGGGGGGTGGCAAGCCCCAGCATTTT.

This clonotype was detected only a few times. This chain joins TRBV11-2 and TRBJ2-2, with a possible D match to TRBD1 (6 bases). Germline V CDR1 and CDR2: SGHAT, FQNNGV. Deletions cut 7 bases from V and 3 bases from J, with 15 bases between. This CDR3 region has 15 residues. The CDR3, as DNA: TGTGCCAGCACCTTCGGCAGGGGCGACACCGGGGAGCTGTTTTTT. Its translation: CASTFGRGDTGELFF.

The chain uses TRBV12-5 and TRBJ1-5, with unresolved D. The CDR3 runs to 17 residues. V was trimmed by 0 bases and J by 0 bases, leaving 12 bases between them. CDR1 is LGHNT, CDR2 FRNRAP, per germline. Here the CDR3 reads CASGLVLAGPSNQPQHF. The CDR3 DNA reads as TGTGCTAGTGGTTTGGTATTGGCAGGACCTAGCAATCAGCCCCAGCATTTT.